A single sample gave rise to the 3 T cell receptor beta chains below, sequenced in a study of blood T cell repertoires in COVID-19. Using immunoSEQ multiplex PCR, the repertoire was profiled, and TCRdb retains in-frame clones only, with some absent. This sample has about 200,000 clones, with 81% found just once. The sequenced material came from PBMCs or T cells enriched from blood (not recorded which). Receptors originate from a woman aged 45-59 years with acute COVID-19.

Notes on this clone: Other DNA sequences within the sample encode an identical CDR3. V usage is TRBV18 and J usage is TRBJ2-5, with TRBD2 as a possible D gene (5 bases). CDR1 KGHSH and CDR2 LQKENI come from the germline V gene. V gave up 6 bases and J gave up 5 bases, with 13 bases separating them. CDR3 length: 13 amino acids. CDR3 protein: CASSPNSGETQYF. The CDR3 DNA is TGTGCCAGCTCGCCAAATTCGGGGGAGACCCAGTACTTC.

The J gene is TRBJ2-6, the V gene TRBV27, with 10 bases fitting TRBD1. Germline CDR1 and CDR2: MNHEY and SMNVEV (reference sequence). The V and J ends lost 5 bases and 0 bases, in that order; junction bases with no gene match: 7. The CDR3 sequence is 18 residues long. This CDR3 is CASSRPGQGPSGANVLTF. The CDR3 bases are TGTGCCAGCAGTAGACCGGGACAGGGGCCCTCTGGGGCCAACGTCCTGACTTTC.

V gene TRBV18 combines with J gene TRBJ2-1; 7 nucleotides agree with TRBD2. J gave up 4 bases and V 3 bases, and 6 bases lay outside the gene matches. Germline assignment: CDR1 KGHSH and CDR2 LQKENI. This CDR3 spans 15 amino acids. CDR3 loop: CASSPGLTLYNEQFF. The DNA of the CDR3 is TGTGCCAGCTCACCGGGACTAACTCTTTACAATGAGCAGTTCTTC.